These T cell receptor beta chains were read from a single sample in a study of T cell clones after liver transplantation. The table came from immunoSEQ multiplex PCR; TCRdb's copy has only in-frame clones and leaves some out. The sample records 45,000 to 60,000 clones, about 70% being singletons. Here the sequenced sample was CD4+ T cells from blood, taken at the approximately 15-month timepoint. The source of these receptors is a human patient who received a liver transplant. Some T cells may be supplied by the graft donor. The CDR3 runs from the conserved cysteine through the conserved F or W. Each record gives: D gene, clone size, J gene, V gene, CDR3 protein, CDR3 DNA. D genes are given only for firm matches. Size is omitted from some rows. Given values are once, few, many or a class for expanded clones.

D gene: TRBD1
clone size: -
J gene: TRBJ2-1
V gene: TRBV5-8
CDR3 protein: CASSREVGQGPSLQFF
CDR3 DNA: TGTGCCAGCAGCCGGGAGGTGGGACAGGGGCCGTCTTTGCAGTTCTTC

D gene: -
clone size: -
J gene: TRBJ1-2
V gene: TRBV30
CDR3 protein: CAYWDGNYGYTF
CDR3 DNA: TGTGCCTATTGGGACGGAAACTATGGCTACACCTTC

D gene: -
clone size: -
J gene: TRBJ2-3
V gene: TRBV5-4
CDR3 protein: CASSKDLSTDTQYF
CDR3 DNA: TGTGCCAGCAGCAAGGACCTTAGCACAGATACGCAGTATTTT

D gene: -
clone size: -
J gene: TRBJ1-1
V gene: TRBV5-1
CDR3 protein: CASSPGHPEAFF
CDR3 DNA: TGCGCCAGCAGCCCGGGACACCCTGAAGCTTTCTTT

D gene: -
clone size: -
J gene: TRBJ1-5
V gene: TRBV5-4
CDR3 protein: CASSLEGAGSEPQHF
CDR3 DNA: TGTGCCAGCAGCTTGGAAGGGGCGGGGTCCGAGCCCCAGCATTTT

D gene: TRBD2
clone size: -
J gene: TRBJ2-3
V gene: TRBV29-1
CDR3 protein: CSLSGTTDTQYF
CDR3 DNA: TGCAGCCTCAGCGGGACGACAGATACGCAGTATTTT

D gene: TRBD1
clone size: -
J gene: TRBJ1-2
V gene: TRBV5-6
CDR3 protein: CASDKQGAQGGYTF
CDR3 DNA: TGTGCCAGCGACAAACAGGGGGCGCAAGGGGGCTACACCTTC

D gene: -
clone size: -
J gene: TRBJ2-3
V gene: TRBV19
CDR3 protein: CASSIGQGTDTQYF
CDR3 DNA: TGTGCCAGTAGTATAGGGCAGGGCACAGATACGCAGTATTTT

D gene: TRBD2
clone size: -
J gene: TRBJ2-1
V gene: TRBV18
CDR3 protein: CASSPLSLAGGPSYNEQFF
CDR3 DNA: TGTGCCAGCTCACCACTCTCCCTAGCGGGAGGGCCTTCCTACAATGAGCAGTTCTTC

D gene: -
clone size: -
J gene: TRBJ2-5
V gene: TRBV28
CDR3 protein: CASSRGQSRETQYF
CDR3 DNA: TGTGCCAGCAGCCGAGGGCAATCCAGGGAGACCCAGTACTTC

D gene: TRBD1
clone size: -
J gene: TRBJ2-1
V gene: TRBV29-1
CDR3 protein: CSSLGGQGADNEQFF
CDR3 DNA: TGCAGCTCTTTGGGGGGACAGGGGGCGGATAATGAGCAGTTCTTC

D gene: -
clone size: -
J gene: TRBJ2-2
V gene: TRBV5-1
CDR3 protein: CASSLTTGRSTGELFF
CDR3 DNA: TGCGCCAGCAGCTTGACGACAGGTCGTTCCACCGGGGAGCTGTTTTTT

D gene: -
clone size: -
J gene: TRBJ1-5
V gene: TRBV19
CDR3 protein: CASSILLGNQPQHF
CDR3 DNA: TGTGCCAGTAGTATCTTACTTGGCAATCAGCCCCAGCATTTT

D gene: -
clone size: -
J gene: TRBJ1-1
V gene: TRBV11-2
CDR3 protein: CASSPPRGRHTEAFF
CDR3 DNA: TGTGCCAGCAGCCCCCCCCGGGGGAGACACACTGAAGCTTTCTTT

D gene: -
clone size: once
J gene: TRBJ2-7
V gene: TRBV6-1
CDR3 protein: CASSALRAYEQYF
CDR3 DNA: TGTGCCAGCAGTGCTCTACGAGCCTACGAGCAGTACTTC

D gene: TRBD2
clone size: -
J gene: TRBJ2-2
V gene: TRBV29-1
CDR3 protein: CSGPQTSGRTGELFF
CDR3 DNA: TGCAGCGGTCCCCAGACTAGCGGGAGGACCGGGGAGCTGTTTTTT

D gene: TRBD1
clone size: -
J gene: TRBJ1-3
V gene: TRBV28
CDR3 protein: CASRPTQGVGENTIYF
CDR3 DNA: TGTGCCAGCAGGCCGACCCAGGGGGTTGGGGAAAACACCATATATTTT

D gene: TRBD1
clone size: -
J gene: TRBJ1-2
V gene: TRBV13
CDR3 protein: CASTLQGAHGYTF
CDR3 DNA: TGTGCCAGCACCTTACAGGGGGCGCATGGCTACACCTTC

D gene: -
clone size: -
J gene: TRBJ1-1
V gene: TRBV7-9
CDR3 protein: CASSLGGGAVLNTEAFF
CDR3 DNA: TGTGCCAGCAGCTTAGGTGGTGGGGCAGTTTTGAACACTGAAGCTTTCTTT

D gene: TRBD1
clone size: medium-sized
J gene: TRBJ1-5
V gene: TRBV2
CDR3 protein: CASNTGGVGNQPQHF
CDR3 DNA: TGTGCCAGTAATACAGGGGGCGTCGGCAATCAGCCCCAGCATTTT

D gene: TRBD2
clone size: few
J gene: TRBJ2-7
V gene: TRBV5-1
CDR3 protein: CASITGREVDEQYF
CDR3 DNA: TGCGCCAGCATCACGGGGAGGGAGGTCGACGAGCAGTACTTC

D gene: TRBD1
clone size: -
J gene: TRBJ2-6
V gene: TRBV6-5
CDR3 protein: CASSYGQGAGANVLTF
CDR3 DNA: TGTGCCAGCAGTTACGGACAGGGGGCTGGGGCCAACGTCCTGACTTTC

D gene: TRBD1
clone size: once
J gene: TRBJ2-7
V gene: TRBV19
CDR3 protein: CASSTGTGNSYEQYF
CDR3 DNA: TGTGCCAGTAGTACCGGGACAGGGAACTCCTACGAGCAGTACTTC

D gene: -
clone size: few
J gene: TRBJ2-2
V gene: TRBV10-3
CDR3 protein: CAISERQNTGELFF
CDR3 DNA: TGTGCCATCAGTGAGCGCCAAAACACCGGGGAGCTGTTTTTT

D gene: TRBD1
clone size: -
J gene: TRBJ2-1
V gene: TRBV9
CDR3 protein: CASSAGQGGNEQFF
CDR3 DNA: TGTGCCAGCAGCGCAGGACAGGGGGGCAATGAGCAGTTCTTC

D gene: -
clone size: -
J gene: TRBJ1-2
V gene: TRBV28
CDR3 protein: CASSFPETGGYTF
CDR3 DNA: TGTGCCAGCAGTTTCCCCGAGACAGGTGGCTACACCTTC

D gene: -
clone size: -
J gene: TRBJ2-5
V gene: TRBV15
CDR3 protein: CATRGGGDQETQYF
CDR3 DNA: TGTGCCACCAGAGGCGGGGGCGATCAAGAGACCCAGTACTTC

D gene: -
clone size: -
J gene: TRBJ1-2
V gene: TRBV28
CDR3 protein: CASSFQNAGGYGYTF
CDR3 DNA: TGTGCCAGCAGTTTTCAGAATGCCGGGGGCTATGGCTACACCTTC

D gene: TRBD1
clone size: -
J gene: TRBJ2-3
V gene: TRBV7-7
CDR3 protein: CASSRGQGSTDTQYF
CDR3 DNA: TGTGCCAGCAGCAGGGGACAGGGTAGCACAGATACGCAGTATTTT

D gene: TRBD1
clone size: few
J gene: TRBJ2-3
V gene: TRBV23-1
CDR3 protein: CASRPGQVLYF
CDR3 DNA: TGCGCCAGCAGACCGGGACAGGTATTATATTTT

D gene: -
clone size: few
J gene: TRBJ1-2
V gene: TRBV2
CDR3 protein: CASRQEDYGYTF
CDR3 DNA: TGTGCCAGCCGACAGGAAGACTATGGCTACACCTTC

D gene: -
clone size: many
J gene: TRBJ2-2
V gene: TRBV7-2
CDR3 protein: CASTFRGTGELFF
CDR3 DNA: TGTGCCAGCACCTTCCGAGGCACCGGGGAGCTGTTTTTT

D gene: -
clone size: -
J gene: TRBJ1-3
V gene: TRBV4-1
CDR3 protein: CASSQVGEKKPGNTIYF
CDR3 DNA: TGCGCCAGCAGCCAAGTCGGGGAAAAAAAACCTGGAAACACCATATATTTT

D gene: -
clone size: -
J gene: TRBJ2-3
V gene: TRBV7-2
CDR3 protein: CASSLAYGRDTQYF
CDR3 DNA: TGTGCCAGCAGCTTAGCGTATGGAAGGGATACGCAGTATTTT

D gene: -
clone size: -
J gene: TRBJ1-1
V gene: TRBV5-1
CDR3 protein: CASSLNGVGDGTEAFF
CDR3 DNA: TGCGCCAGCAGCTTAAACGGGGTGGGGGACGGCACTGAAGCTTTCTTT

D gene: -
clone size: -
J gene: TRBJ2-5
V gene: TRBV7-2
CDR3 protein: CASSLAPVRTQYF
CDR3 DNA: TGTGCCAGCAGCTTAGCCCCCGTGCGGACCCAGTACTTC

D gene: TRBD1
clone size: few
J gene: TRBJ2-1
V gene: TRBV28
CDR3 protein: CASNLGAGGQNEQFF
CDR3 DNA: TGTGCCAGCAACCTGGGGGCAGGGGGCCAGAATGAGCAGTTCTTC

D gene: -
clone size: few
J gene: TRBJ1-2
V gene: TRBV7-2
CDR3 protein: CASSLKAASSNYGYTF
CDR3 DNA: TGTGCCAGCAGCTTAAAGGCGGCCTCTTCTAACTATGGCTACACCTTC

D gene: -
clone size: -
J gene: TRBJ2-3
V gene: TRBV19
CDR3 protein: CASSISQDTQYF
CDR3 DNA: TGTGCCAGTAGTATCTCACAAGATACGCAGTATTTT

D gene: TRBD1
clone size: -
J gene: TRBJ1-1
V gene: TRBV10-3
CDR3 protein: CAISGQGAAFF
CDR3 DNA: TGTGCCATCAGCGGACAGGGGGCTGCTTTCTTT

D gene: -
clone size: once
J gene: TRBJ1-3
V gene: TRBV7-9
CDR3 protein: CASSSDFSGNTIYF
CDR3 DNA: TGTGCCAGCAGCTCAGATTTTTCCGGAAACACCATATATTTT

D gene: -
clone size: -
J gene: TRBJ1-2
V gene: TRBV7-9
CDR3 protein: CASSLSGDRDYGYTF
CDR3 DNA: TGTGCCAGCAGCTTATCGGGCGACCGAGACTATGGCTACACCTTC

D gene: -
clone size: -
J gene: TRBJ1-5
V gene: TRBV4-1
CDR3 protein: CASSQWGTGNQPQHF
CDR3 DNA: TGCGCCAGCAGCCAATGGGGGACGGGCAATCAGCCCCAGCATTTT

D gene: -
clone size: -
J gene: TRBJ1-5
V gene: TRBV5-1
CDR3 protein: CASSPGDGNQPQHF
CDR3 DNA: TGCGCCAGCAGCCCGGGGGACGGAAATCAGCCCCAGCATTTT

D gene: -
clone size: many
J gene: TRBJ2-5
V gene: TRBV20-1
CDR3 protein: CSAGHQETQYF
CDR3 DNA: TGCAGTGCGGGACACCAAGAGACCCAGTACTTC

D gene: TRBD2
clone size: once
J gene: TRBJ2-1
V gene: TRBV7-8
CDR3 protein: CASTPRTSGNEQFF
CDR3 DNA: TGTGCCAGCACCCCAAGGACTAGCGGCAATGAGCAGTTCTTC

D gene: -
clone size: once
J gene: TRBJ1-4
V gene: TRBV6-1
CDR3 protein: CASRHGGVREKLFF
CDR3 DNA: TGTGCCAGCAGACACGGGGGGGTAAGAGAAAAACTGTTTTTT

D gene: TRBD1
clone size: -
J gene: TRBJ1-6
V gene: TRBV6-1
CDR3 protein: CASRHTGGNSPLHF
CDR3 DNA: TGTGCCAGCAGACATACAGGGGGGAATTCACCCCTCCACTTT

D gene: TRBD1
clone size: -
J gene: TRBJ2-2
V gene: TRBV19
CDR3 protein: CASSIPGTGPNTGELFF
CDR3 DNA: TGTGCCAGTAGTATCCCCGGGACAGGGCCCAACACCGGGGAGCTGTTTTTT

D gene: TRBD1
clone size: -
J gene: TRBJ2-7
V gene: TRBV9
CDR3 protein: CASSEGAQTYEQYF
CDR3 DNA: TGTGCCAGCAGCGAGGGGGCCCAGACCTACGAGCAGTACTTC